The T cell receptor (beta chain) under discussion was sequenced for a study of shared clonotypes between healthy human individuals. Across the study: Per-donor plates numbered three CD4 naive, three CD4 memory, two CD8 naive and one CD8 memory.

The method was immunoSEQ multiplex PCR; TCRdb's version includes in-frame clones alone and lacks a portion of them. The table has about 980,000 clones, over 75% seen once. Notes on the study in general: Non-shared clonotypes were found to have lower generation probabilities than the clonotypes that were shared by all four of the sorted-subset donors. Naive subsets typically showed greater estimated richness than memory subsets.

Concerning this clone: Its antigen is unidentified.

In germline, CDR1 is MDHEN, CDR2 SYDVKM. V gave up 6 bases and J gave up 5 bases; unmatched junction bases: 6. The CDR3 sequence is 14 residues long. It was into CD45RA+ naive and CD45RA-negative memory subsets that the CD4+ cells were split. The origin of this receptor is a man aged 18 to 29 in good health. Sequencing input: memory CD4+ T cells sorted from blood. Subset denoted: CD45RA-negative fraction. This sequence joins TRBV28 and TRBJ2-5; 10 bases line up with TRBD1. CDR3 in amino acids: CASRLGQGVETQYF. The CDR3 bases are TGTGCCAGCAGACTAGGACAGGGGGTCGAGACCCAGTACTTC.